This TCR beta chain was captured in a study of control samples from healthy donors and cancer patients. The data were produced by immunoSEQ multiplex PCR, yet TCRdb's version contains in-frame clones alone and is incomplete. The table includes 110,000 to 150,000 clones, just under 95% detected once. CDR3 length: 11 amino acids. The V end was cut by 4 bases, the J end by 8 bases, with 8 bases between. The germline gives CDR1 SEHNR, CDR2 FQNEAQ (reference sequence). This chain links TRBV7-9 with TRBJ2-5; unclear D gene. The sequence was collected from a man between 60 and 75 years old with colorectal cancer. Sequenced sample: PBMCs. The CDR3 region is CASSSLGTQYF. The CDR3 DNA reads TGTGCCAGCAGCTCCCTAGGAACCCAGTACTTC. Based on the CDR3 plus reference TRBV7-9 and TRBJ2-5, the full variable domain is DTGVSQNPRHKITKRGQNVTFRCDPISEHNRLYWYRQTLGQGPEFLTYFQNEAQLEKSRLLSDRFSAERPKGSFSTLEIQRTEQGDSAMYLCASSSLGTQYFGPGTRLLVL.